The clone carrying this T cell receptor beta chain was recorded only once. The sample is drawn from a study of blood T cell repertoires in COVID-19. Across the whole study: In each case, the material was cDNA or gDNA derived from T cells, B-cell-depleted T cells, or PBMCs.

This CDR3 has 15 residues. Germline assignment: CDR1 SEHNR and CDR2 FQNEAQ (reference sequence). V lost 5 bases and J 1 base, leaving 15 bases between the germline ends. Here immunoSEQ multiplex PCR was the method, and the copy in TCRdb shows in-frame clones only, minus some. The profile shows 350,000 to 500,000 clones, 70% to 90% of them singletons. The TCR sequence derives from a young woman who had been exposed to COVID-19. The V and J genes are TRBV7-9 and TRBJ2-7, with D maybe TRBD1 (6 bases). The sample was PBMCs or T cells enriched from blood (not recorded which). The CDR3 loop is CASSLPLGGSYEQYF. The CDR3 bases are TGTGCCAGCAGCCTACCCTTAGGGGGATCCTACGAGCAGTACTTC.